Sequencing of this T cell receptor beta chain was carried out in a study of T cell repertoires in cytomegalovirus infection. Study overall: CMV infection together with matching HLA type was indicated by public TCR beta signatures. Overall study results and limits: Accumulated public TCR beta family frequency recognized individuals carrying CMV together with the relevant HLA. HLA-C-restricted TCR beta clonotypes specific for CMV led the ex vivo response.

On this clonotype: Antigen specificity is unknown.

TCRdb itself ran the reads through MiXCR, one entry per CDR3 protein. The sample records 100,000 to 150,000 distinct CDR3 sequences, about 24% being singletons. The receptor was isolated from a human donor in good health (CMV status not recorded). Some clones in this sample may be carry-over from other donors' samples. The specimen was PBMCs, sequenced either directly or after in vitro stimulation (not recorded which).

CDR3 sequence reads: CASRRLAGTYNEQFF. CDR3 coding DNA: TGTGCCAGCAGGCGACTAGCGGGGACCTACAATGAGCAGTTCTTC. The chain is built from TRBV6-2 or TRBV6-3 and TRBJ2-1, with 11 bases fitting TRBD2. The CDR3 runs 15 residues. Germline V CDR1 and CDR2: MNHEY, SVGEGT. V shed 6 bases, J shed 2 bases, and the junction held 3 bases outside the gene matches.